The entry below gives a single TCR beta chain sequence along with its context. This sample was included in a study of T cells in Graves' hyperthyroidism and ophthalmopathy. RNA transcripts served as the template for amplifying TCR beta CDR3 regions. The HTBI primer set served for first-round RT-PCR of the TCR CDR3. TCRdb re-analysed the multiplex PCR reads in MiXCR, keeping a single row per CDR3 protein. The table records hundreds of thousands of distinct CDR3 sequences, approximately 36% of them present only once. The CDR3 covers 11 residues. V was clipped by 5 bases and J by 11 bases; unmatched bases: 6. Germline-derived CDR1 and CDR2 are SQVTM and ANQGSEA.

This sequence was found in a woman aged 35 to 49 with Graves' hyperthyroidism. V gene TRBV29-1 combines with J gene TRBJ1-1; 9 nucleotides line up with TRBD1. Material for sequencing was blood. In DNA form, the CDR3 reads TGCAGCGTTAAACAGGGGGCTCACGCTTTCTTT. It yields the protein CSVKQGAHAFF.